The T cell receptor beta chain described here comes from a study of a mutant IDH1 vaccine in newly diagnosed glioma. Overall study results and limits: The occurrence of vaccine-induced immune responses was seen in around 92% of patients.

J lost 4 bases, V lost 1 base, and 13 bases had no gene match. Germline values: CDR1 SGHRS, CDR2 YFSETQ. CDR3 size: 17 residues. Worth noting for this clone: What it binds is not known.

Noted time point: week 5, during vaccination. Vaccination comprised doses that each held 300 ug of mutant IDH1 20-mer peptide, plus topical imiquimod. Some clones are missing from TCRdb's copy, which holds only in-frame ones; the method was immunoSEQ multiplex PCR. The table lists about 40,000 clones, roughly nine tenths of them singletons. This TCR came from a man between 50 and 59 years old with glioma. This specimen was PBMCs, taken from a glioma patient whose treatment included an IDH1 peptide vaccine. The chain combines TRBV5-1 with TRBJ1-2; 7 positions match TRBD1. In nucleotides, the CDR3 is TGCGCCAGCAGCTTGTGGCAGGGGGGGGATATAGGCTATGGCTACACCTTC. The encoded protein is CASSLWQGGDIGYGYTF.